These 5 T cell receptor beta chains were all obtained from the same sample, sequenced in a study of shared clonotypes between healthy human individuals. Repertoires were generated with immunoSEQ multiplex PCR, while TCRdb's copy carries only in-frame clones and drops some. The data hold about a million clones, with under 80% observed a single time. The specimen sequenced was memory CD4+ T cells sorted from blood. Subset here: CD45RA-negative fraction. The receptors come from a man aged 18 to 29 in good health.

The CDR3: CASSLDSSSGYTF. CDR3 DNA sequence: TGTGCCAGCAGCTTAGATTCCAGCTCTGGCTACACCTTC. This rearrangement joins TRBV7-2 to TRBJ1-2; unclear D gene. V shed 1 base and J shed 7 bases, with 10 bases lying between them. CDR3 size: 13 residues. Germline loops: CDR1 SGHTA, CDR2 FQGNSA. The whole variable domain, remainder taken from reference TRBV7-2 and TRBJ1-2, is GAGVSQSPSNKVTEKGKDVELRCDPISGHTALYWYRQSLGQGLEFLIYFQGNSAPDKSGLPSDRFSAERTGGSVSTLTIQRTQQEDSAVYLCASSLDSSSGYTFGSGTRLTVV.

On this clone: Other DNA sequences in the same sample also yield this CDR3. The chain is built from TRBV5-1 and TRBJ2-5; 7 nucleotides align to TRBD2. Germline CDR1 and CDR2: SGHRS and YFSETQ. Trimming took 2 bases from V and 2 from J; bases not matched to a gene: 3. The CDR3 runs to 14 residues. The DNA of the CDR3 is TGCGCCAGCAGCTTAGCGGGACCACAAGAGACCCAGTACTTC. As protein: CASSLAGPQETQYF.

The chain has TRBV6-1 and TRBJ2-7; maybe TRBD1 (5 bases). The V and J ends lost 8 bases and 5 bases respectively, with 13 bases between them. Germline CDR1 is MNHNS and CDR2 is SASEGT. The CDR3 extends over 12 amino acids. The CDR3 here is CASDAGWNEQYF. Written as DNA, the CDR3 is TGTGCCAGCGACGCAGGGTGGAACGAGCAGTACTTC.

In regard to this clone: The sample holds other DNA sequences that translate to the same CDR3. This chain uses TRBV2 with TRBJ2-7; D is unresolved. CDR1 is SNHLY and CDR2 is FYNNEI in the germline V gene. There are 11 residues in the CDR3. The germline V and J ends were trimmed by 4 bases and 5 bases, with 6 bases remaining between them. CDR3 sequence reads: CASSGEHEQYF. CDR3 nucleotides: TGTGCCAGCAGTGGAGAGCACGAGCAGTACTTC.

A few counts support this clone. This chain joins TRBV2 and TRBJ1-2; 8 nucleotides line up with TRBD1. Trimming cost V 2 bases and J 6 bases; bases outside gene matches: 8. This CDR3 is 15 amino acids long. CDR1 SNHLY and CDR2 FYNNEI come from the germline V gene. The CDR3, as DNA: TGTGCCAGCAGTGAAAGTCGGACAGGGCCTCATGGCTACACCTTC. This sequence encodes CASSESRTGPHGYTF.